This T cell receptor (beta chain) was found in a study of shared clonotypes between healthy human individuals. Background on the study: There were three CD4 naive, three CD4 memory, two CD8 naive and one CD8 memory plates per donor.

The trim removed 5 bases at V and 2 bases at J, leaving 6 bases unmatched. CDR3 length: 15 amino acids. CDR1 and CDR2 (germline): MNHEY, SVGAGI. TCRdb's table, derived via immunoSEQ multiplex PCR, lists solely in-frame clones and lacks some. The sample holds some 500,000 clones, 95% to 97% seen once. Healthy and HIV-negative, the adult donors had no recent acute infections or vaccinations. The chain uses TRBV6-5 and TRBJ2-7; 10 nucleotides line up with TRBD1. Sequencing used naive CD4+ T cells sorted from blood. Subset of the sample: CD45RA+ positively selected. The sequence derives from a woman aged 25 to 45 in good health. DNA of the CDR3: TGTGCCAGCAGTAGCGACAGGGGGCAGACCTACGAGCAGTACTTC. The encoded protein is CASSSDRGQTYEQYF.